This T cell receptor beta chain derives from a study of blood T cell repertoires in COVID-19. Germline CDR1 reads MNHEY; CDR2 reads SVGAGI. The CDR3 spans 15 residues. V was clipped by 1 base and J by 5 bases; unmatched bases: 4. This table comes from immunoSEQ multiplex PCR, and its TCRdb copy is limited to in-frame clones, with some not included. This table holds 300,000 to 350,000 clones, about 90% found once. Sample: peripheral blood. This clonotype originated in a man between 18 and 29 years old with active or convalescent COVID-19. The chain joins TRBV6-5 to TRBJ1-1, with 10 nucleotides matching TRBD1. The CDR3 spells CASSYFDRGRTEAFF. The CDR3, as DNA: TGTGCCAGCAGTTACTTCGACAGGGGGCGAACTGAAGCTTTCTTT.